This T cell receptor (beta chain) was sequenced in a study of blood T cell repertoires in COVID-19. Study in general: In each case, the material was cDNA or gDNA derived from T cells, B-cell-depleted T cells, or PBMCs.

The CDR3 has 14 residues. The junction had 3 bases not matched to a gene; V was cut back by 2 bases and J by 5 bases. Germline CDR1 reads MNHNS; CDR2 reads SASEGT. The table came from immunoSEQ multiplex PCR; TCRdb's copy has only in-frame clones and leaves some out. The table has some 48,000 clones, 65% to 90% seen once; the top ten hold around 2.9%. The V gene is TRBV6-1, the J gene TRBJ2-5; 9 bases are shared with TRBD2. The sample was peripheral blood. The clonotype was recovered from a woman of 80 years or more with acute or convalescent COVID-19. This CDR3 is CASSEWLAGETQYF. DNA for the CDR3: TGTGCCAGCAGTGAATGGCTAGCGGGGGAGACCCAGTACTTC.